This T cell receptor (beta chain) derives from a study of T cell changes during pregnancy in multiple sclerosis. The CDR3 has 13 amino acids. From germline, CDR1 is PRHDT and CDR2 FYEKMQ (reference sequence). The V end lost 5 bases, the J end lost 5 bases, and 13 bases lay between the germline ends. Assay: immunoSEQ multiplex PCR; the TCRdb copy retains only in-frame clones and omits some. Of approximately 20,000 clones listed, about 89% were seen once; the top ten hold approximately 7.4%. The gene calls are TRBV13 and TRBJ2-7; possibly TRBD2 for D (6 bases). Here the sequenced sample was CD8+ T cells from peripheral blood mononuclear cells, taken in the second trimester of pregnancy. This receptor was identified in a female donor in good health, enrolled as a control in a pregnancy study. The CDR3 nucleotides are TGTGCCAGCAGCGCCATATGGGGGGACGAGCAGTACTTC. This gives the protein CASSAIWGDEQYF.